This is a list of T cell receptor beta chains from one sample in a study of human T cells and chemical hapten exposure. TCRdb recomputed calls from the RACE reads with MiXCR, one row per CDR3 protein. The sample lists about 120,000 distinct CDR3 sequences, roughly 10% seen once, with more than 2% in the top ten. Material: whole blood, obtained in connection with sensitization to the hapten diphenylcyclopropenone (DPC). These receptors were obtained from a woman in her fifties or sixties with alopecia areata. Some clones in this sample may be carry-over from other donors' samples. The CDR3 runs from the conserved cysteine through the conserved F or W. The order of the fields is D gene, clone size, V gene, J gene, CDR3 protein, CDR3 DNA. The D gene is left open where the match is weak. Expanded clones get a size class; other rows say once, few or many, or leave the size out.

>TRBD1|few|TRBV12-3/TRBV12-4|TRBJ2-3
CASSLDRGQDTQYF
TGTGCCAGCAGTTTAGACAGGGGGCAGGATACGCAGTATTTT
>.|few|TRBV9|TRBJ1-2
CASSPGGVTTYGYTF
TGTGCCAGCAGCCCCGGCGGAGTCACCACCTATGGCTACACCTTC
>.|few|TRBV20-1|TRBJ2-1
CSGRKGAASSYNEQFF
TGCAGTGGTCGCAAAGGAGCGGCAAGCTCCTACAATGAGCAGTTCTTC
>TRBD2|few|TRBV20-1|TRBJ2-3
CSARLAAGADTQYF
TGCAGTGCAAGACTAGCGGCCGGGGCAGATACGCAGTATTTT
>.|.|TRBV20-1|TRBJ2-4
CSARVPGVAKNIQYF
TGCAGTGCTAGAGTCCCCGGTGTAGCCAAAAACATTCAGTACTTC
>.|few|TRBV10-3|TRBJ2-3
CAISERRSTDTQYF
TGTGCCATCAGTGAGCGTAGGAGCACAGATACGCAGTATTTT
>.|few|TRBV12-3/TRBV12-4|TRBJ2-3
CASMVGGTDTQYF
TGTGCCAGCATGGTCGGAGGCACAGATACGCAGTATTTT
>TRBD1|few|TRBV6-2/TRBV6-3|TRBJ2-3
CASSTRDRPTDTQYF
TGTGCCAGCAGTACCAGGGACAGACCCACAGATACGCAGTATTTT
>.|few|TRBV4-3|TRBJ2-1
CASSQEGYADEQFF
TGCGCCAGCAGCCAAGAAGGGTATGCGGATGAGCAGTTCTTC
>.|many|TRBV29-1|TRBJ2-3
CSVEAGPSQYF
TGCAGCGTGGAAGCGGGCCCCTCGCAGTATTTT
>TRBD1|.|TRBV6-5|TRBJ2-7
CASSERDRGPYEQYF
TGTGCCAGCAGTGAACGGGACAGGGGCCCCTACGAGCAGTACTTC
>.|many|TRBV13|TRBJ2-7
CASSLGRQNYYEQYF
TGTGCCAGCAGCTTAGGCCGACAGAATTACTACGAGCAGTACTTC
>.|.|TRBV5-1|TRBJ2-3
CASGWTESTDTQYF
TGCGCCAGCGGATGGACTGAAAGCACAGATACGCAGTATTTT
>.|once|TRBV7-2|TRBJ2-5
CASSLVSRHEETQYF
TGTGCCAGCAGCTTAGTCTCCCGGCATGAGGAGACCCAGTACTTC
>TRBD1|.|TRBV20-1|TRBJ1-2
CSAQPMGTVAANYGYTF
TGCAGTGCCCAACCCATGGGGACAGTGGCCGCTAACTATGGCTACACCTTC
>.|.|TRBV7-2|TRBJ2-1
CASSLGAGGREQFF
TGTGCCAGCAGCTTAGGAGCCGGGGGTAGAGAGCAGTTCTTC
>TRBD2|.|TRBV28|TRBJ2-7
CASRLAGSSYEQYF
TGTGCCAGCAGGCTAGCGGGAAGCTCCTACGAGCAGTACTTC
>TRBD2|few|TRBV6-2/TRBV6-3|TRBJ2-1
CASSPPGTSGSSYNEQFF
TGTGCCAGCAGCCCGCCGGGGACTAGCGGGAGCTCCTACAATGAGCAGTTCTTC
>.|many|TRBV20-1|TRBJ2-2
CSAALYTGELFF
TGCAGTGCTGCTCTTTACACCGGGGAGCTGTTTTTT
>TRBD2|.|TRBV20-1|TRBJ2-1
CSATSGTYNEQFF
TGCAGTGCTACTAGCGGGACCTACAATGAGCAGTTCTTC
>.|many|TRBV12-3/TRBV12-4|TRBJ2-1
CASSFWTENNEQFF
TGTGCCAGCAGTTTCTGGACGGAGAACAATGAGCAGTTCTTC
>.|.|TRBV12-3/TRBV12-4|TRBJ2-1
CASNNAGRQFF
TGTGCCAGCAATAATGCCGGGAGGCAGTTCTTC